This is a list of T cell receptor beta chains from one sample in a study of CD8 T cells in Susac syndrome. TCRdb redid the calling of the immunoSEQ multiplex PCR reads with MiXCR, one entry per CDR3 protein. The sample lists more than 150,000 distinct CDR3 sequences; just under 95% were seen once. The sample consisted of CD4+ T cells from PBMCs. The origin of the receptors is a human donor in good health. CDR3s include the opening cysteine and the closing phenylalanine or tryptophan. The D gene is left open where the match is weak. Not every row has a clone size; where given, it reads once, few, many or a size class.

clone size	V gene	D gene	J gene	CDR3 DNA	CDR3 protein
NA	TRBV28	NA	TRBJ1-2	TGTGCCAGCCGCGACAGTCTCGAAGGCTACACCTTC	CASRDSLEGYTF
NA	TRBV25-1	TRBD1	TRBJ2-7	TGTGCCAGCAGTGAGACGGGACAGCCTCCCTACGAGCAGTACTTC	CASSETGQPPYEQYF
NA	TRBV29-1	NA	TRBJ1-1	TGCAGCGTACGAGCTGAGAGGGCTGCGAACACTGAAGCTTTCTTT	CSVRAERAANTEAFF
NA	TRBV29-1	NA	TRBJ2-5	TGCAGCGTTGCGCAGCAAGAGACCCAGTACTTC	CSVAQQETQYF
NA	TRBV6-6	NA	TRBJ1-4	TGTGCCGGCCAGGGGAGTCCTAATGAAAAACTGTTTTTT	CAGQGSPNEKLFF
NA	TRBV12-3/TRBV12-4	TRBD1	TRBJ1-5	TGTGCCAGCAGCCGAGGGACAGGGGGCGCGGAGCCCCAGCATTTT	CASSRGTGGAEPQHF
NA	TRBV27	NA	TRBJ1-5	TGTGCCAGCAGTGAGCCGGGACACTGGAATCAGCCCCAGCATTTT	CASSEPGHWNQPQHF
NA	TRBV3-1	TRBD1	TRBJ1-2	TGTGCCAGCAGCCAAGGGACAGGGATTAACTATGGCTACACCTTC	CASSQGTGINYGYTF
once	TRBV12-5	TRBD1	TRBJ2-3	TGTGCTAGTGCTCTACGGACAGGGGTAGATACGCAGTATTTT	CASALRTGVDTQYF
NA	TRBV6-2/TRBV6-3	NA	TRBJ2-5	TGTGCCAGCAGTTACTCGACGTTCCAAGAGACCCAGTACTTC	CASSYSTFQETQYF
NA	TRBV4-1	TRBD1	TRBJ1-4	TGCGCCAGCAGCCAAGGCCGGGACAGGGAAAATGAAAAACTGTTTTTT	CASSQGRDRENEKLFF
NA	TRBV7-2	NA	TRBJ2-1	TGTGCCAGCAGCCCAACAGGGCCTGAGCAGTTCTTC	CASSPTGPEQFF
NA	TRBV4-1	TRBD2	TRBJ2-3	TGCGCCAGCAGCCAAGAAGGGGCGGGGGTGCCCACAGATACGCAGTATTTT	CASSQEGAGVPTDTQYF
NA	TRBV7-8	NA	TRBJ2-5	TGTGCCAGCAGACCCTTCGGGGGTGCGGAGACCCAGTACTTC	CASRPFGGAETQYF
NA	TRBV3-1	NA	TRBJ2-1	TGTGCCAGCAGCCCAGACCAGGGAAGGTGTAACAATGAGCAGTTCTTC	CASSPDQGRCNNEQFF
once	TRBV27	TRBD1	TRBJ2-3	TGTGCCAGCAGTTTATTAGGGACAGGGGGAATAGATACGCAGTATTTT	CASSLLGTGGIDTQYF
NA	TRBV7-9	TRBD2	TRBJ2-3	TGTGCCAGCAGGGTAGCGGGGGTTGGAGATACGCAGTATTTT	CASRVAGVGDTQYF
NA	TRBV5-6	NA	TRBJ2-7	TGTGCCAGCAGCCCCGGAACCTTCTCGGAGCAGTACTTC	CASSPGTFSEQYF
NA	TRBV7-2	NA	TRBJ2-5	TGTGCCAGCAGCTTATTCGGGATCCAAGAGACCCAGTACTTC	CASSLFGIQETQYF
NA	TRBV27	NA	TRBJ1-5	TGTGCCAGCAGTCCCCTGAGCCCTAGAGATCAGCCCCAGCATTTT	CASSPLSPRDQPQHF
NA	TRBV5-1	TRBD1	TRBJ2-7	TGCGCCAGCAGTGGTGGTGCGAGGGACAGTGGGCAGTACTTC	CASSGGARDSGQYF
NA	TRBV3-1	TRBD2	TRBJ2-7	TGTGCCAGCAGCCAACGACTAGCGGGGGGCCTGGTCGAGCAGTACTTC	CASSQRLAGGLVEQYF
NA	TRBV28	TRBD1	TRBJ2-7	TGTGCCAGCAGTCCCCCGGGACAGGGTTCCTACGAGCAGTACTTC	CASSPPGQGSYEQYF
NA	TRBV12-3/TRBV12-4	NA	TRBJ2-7	TGTGCCAGCACCCGGGACAATAGCGAGCAGTACTTC	CASTRDNSEQYF
NA	TRBV3-1	NA	TRBJ1-5	TGTGCCAGCAGCCAACGCGGCCAGCCCCAGCATTTT	CASSQRGQPQHF
NA	TRBV29-1	NA	TRBJ2-5	TGCAGCGTGACCCCCAGCGTGCAAGAGACCCAGTACTTC	CSVTPSVQETQYF
NA	TRBV6-1	TRBD1	TRBJ2-5	TGTGCCAGCAGTACAACCGGGACAGTCGGGGTTGGGACCCAAGAGACCCAGTACTTC	CASSTTGTVGVGTQETQYF
NA	TRBV7-2	NA	TRBJ1-6	TGTGCCAGCAGCTTAACGGCAGGGACTTCACCCCTCCACTTT	CASSLTAGTSPLHF
NA	TRBV20-1	NA	TRBJ1-5	TGCAGTGCAAACACAGGGAACAATCAGCCCCAGCATTTT	CSANTGNNQPQHF
NA	TRBV6-4	TRBD2	TRBJ2-3	TGTGCCAGCAGTGAAAGCGGGGGGCCCCCAGATACGCAGTATTTT	CASSESGGPPDTQYF
NA	TRBV5-6	NA	TRBJ2-5	TGTGCCAGCAGCCAGCTTACAGGGTCCCAAGAGACCCAGTACTTC	CASSQLTGSQETQYF
NA	TRBV7-2	NA	TRBJ2-3	TGTGCCAGCAGCTTAGGCTCTAGGGCAGATACGCAGTATTTT	CASSLGSRADTQYF
once	TRBV30	TRBD1	TRBJ1-2	TGTGCCTGGATGCGAACCCCGGGACAGGGAACGGACTATGGCTACACCTTC	CAWMRTPGQGTDYGYTF
NA	TRBV3-1	TRBD2	TRBJ2-1	TGTGCCAGCAGCCAAGTACCTAGCGGGGGTGAGCAGTTCTTC	CASSQVPSGGEQFF
once	TRBV5-1	NA	TRBJ2-7	TGCGCCAGCAGCTCTGGGGGTCCGCCCTACGAGCAGTACTTC	CASSSGGPPYEQYF
NA	TRBV20-1	NA	TRBJ1-1	TGCAGTGCTAGTACGGGAACTGAAGCTTTCTTT	CSASTGTEAFF
NA	TRBV29-1	NA	TRBJ1-1	TGCAGCGTTGCGGGACAACCTATGAACACTGAAGCTTTCTTT	CSVAGQPMNTEAFF
NA	TRBV4-2	TRBD1	TRBJ1-1	TGTGCCAGCAGCCAAATGGACAGGAACGAAGCTTTCTTT	CASSQMDRNEAFF
NA	TRBV3-1	NA	TRBJ2-1	TGTGCCAGCAGCCAAGATCGCCAGAATGAGCAGTTCTTC	CASSQDRQNEQFF
NA	TRBV20-1	NA	TRBJ1-1	TGCAGTGCTAGAGTTGGGGGCGATACTGAAGCTTTCTTT	CSARVGGDTEAFF
NA	TRBV6-2/TRBV6-3	TRBD1	TRBJ2-1	TGTGCCAGCAGGACCCTAGGGACAGCTCTGCAGAATTTTGGGTACAATGAGCAGTTCTTC	CASRTLGTALQNFGYNEQFF
NA	TRBV29-1	NA	TRBJ2-1	TGCAGCGTGTGGGGGGATGGGAAAAGCTCCTACAATGAGCAGTTCTTC	CSVWGDGKSSYNEQFF
NA	TRBV20-1	TRBD2	TRBJ2-3	TGCAGTGCTAGAGACGGCGGGGGGGAGGGAGATACGCAGTATTTT	CSARDGGGEGDTQYF
NA	TRBV20-1	TRBD1	TRBJ2-3	TGCAGTGCTGCAGGACAGGGTAGCACAGATACGCAGTATTTT	CSAAGQGSTDTQYF
NA	TRBV19	NA	TRBJ2-7	TGTGCCAGTAGTATCGGACGCTACTACGAGCAGTACTTC	CASSIGRYYEQYF
NA	TRBV28	NA	TRBJ1-2	TGTGCCAGCAGTTTGAGGGAAATCCAGAGCTACACCTTC	CASSLREIQSYTF
NA	TRBV24-1	TRBD2	TRBJ2-3	TGTGCCACCAGTGTGGGAGCGGGGGAAACAGATACGCAGTATTTT	CATSVGAGETDTQYF
NA	TRBV7-2	NA	TRBJ2-3	TGTGCCAGCAGCTCAAACGGGGCGGCGGATACGCAGTATTTT	CASSSNGAADTQYF
NA	TRBV29-1	NA	TRBJ2-7	TGCAGCGTGGCCCCACCGGGCGGGAAGCAGTACTTC	CSVAPPGGKQYF
NA	TRBV3-1	NA	TRBJ1-2	TGTGCCAGCAGCCAGGTCTCCAACGGAGGCTACACCTTC	CASSQVSNGGYTF
NA	TRBV4-3	NA	TRBJ2-1	TGCGCCAGCAGCCAAGAAAGCTCGACTCTCCGCGAGCAGTTCTTC	CASSQESSTLREQFF
once	TRBV27	NA	TRBJ1-5	TGTGCCAGCAGTTTACATGGAAGGACAGAACAGCATTTT	CASSLHGRTEQHF